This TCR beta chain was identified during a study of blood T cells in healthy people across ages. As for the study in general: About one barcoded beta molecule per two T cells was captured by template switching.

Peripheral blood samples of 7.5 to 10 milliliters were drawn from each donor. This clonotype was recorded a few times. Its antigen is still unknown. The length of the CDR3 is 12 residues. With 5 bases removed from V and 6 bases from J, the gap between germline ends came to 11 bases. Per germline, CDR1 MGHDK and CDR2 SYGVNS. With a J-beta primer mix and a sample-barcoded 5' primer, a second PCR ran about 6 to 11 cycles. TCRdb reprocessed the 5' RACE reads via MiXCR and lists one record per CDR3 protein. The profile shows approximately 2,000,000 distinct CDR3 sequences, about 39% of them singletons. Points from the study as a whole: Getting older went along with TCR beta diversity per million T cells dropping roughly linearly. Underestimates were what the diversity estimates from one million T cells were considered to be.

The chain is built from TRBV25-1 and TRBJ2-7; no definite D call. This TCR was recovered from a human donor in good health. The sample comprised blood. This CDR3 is CASSWSVGEQYF. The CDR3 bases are TGTGCCAGCAGTTGGTCCGTAGGCGAGCAGTACTTC.